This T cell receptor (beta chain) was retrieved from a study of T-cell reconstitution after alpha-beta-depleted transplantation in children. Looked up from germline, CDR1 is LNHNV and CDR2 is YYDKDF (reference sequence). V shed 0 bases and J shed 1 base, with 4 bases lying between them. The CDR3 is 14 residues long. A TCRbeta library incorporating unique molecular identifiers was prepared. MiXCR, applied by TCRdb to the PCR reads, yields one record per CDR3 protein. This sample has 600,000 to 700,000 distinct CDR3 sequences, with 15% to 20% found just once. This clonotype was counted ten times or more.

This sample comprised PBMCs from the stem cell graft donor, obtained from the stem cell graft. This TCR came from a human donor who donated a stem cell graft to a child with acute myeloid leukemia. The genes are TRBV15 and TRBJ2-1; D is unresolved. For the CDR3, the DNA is TGTGCCACCAGCAGAGAAGTATCCTACAATGAGCAGTTCTTC. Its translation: CATSREVSYNEQFF.